Below are 3 T cell receptor beta chains sequenced from a single sample in a study of long-term antiretroviral therapy in people with HIV. Samples were assayed with immunoSEQ v3.0 at survey level. TCRdb's table, derived via immunoSEQ multiplex PCR, lists solely in-frame clones and lacks some. The sample consists of around 21,000 clones, just over 90% of them appearing once. The input for sequencing was unsorted PBMCs, taken nearly 4.5 years before starting antiretroviral therapy. The receptors shown here come from a woman in her twenties or thirties with HIV.

The V call is TRBV27, the J call TRBJ1-1; 7 bases match TRBD1. The CDR3 consists of 14 residues. From germline, CDR1 is MNHEY and CDR2 SMNVEV (reference sequence). V gave up 5 bases and J gave up 4 bases; unmatched junction bases: 7. The CDR3 region has the DNA TGTGCCAGCAGTCTCCGACAGGGTAGCACTGAAGCTTTCTTT. Protein: CASSLRQGSTEAFF.

The CDR3: CASSLALAGGSETQYF. The CDR3 bases are TGTGCCAGCAGCTTAGCGCTAGCGGGGGGTTCTGAGACCCAGTACTTC. This sequence joins TRBV7-9 and TRBJ2-5; 11 bases map to TRBD2. The trim removed 0 bases at V and 5 bases at J, leaving 5 bases unmatched. The CDR3 has 16 residues. Germline CDR1 and CDR2: SEHNR and FQNEAQ (reference sequence).

The V call is TRBV15, the J call TRBJ2-4; D possibly corresponds to TRBD2 (6 bases). This CDR3 region has 15 residues. V lost 0 bases and J 0 bases, leaving 6 bases between the germline ends. Looked up from germline, CDR1 is LNHNV and CDR2 is YYDKDF (reference sequence). The CDR3 spells CATSREGGAKNIQYF. DNA of the CDR3: TGTGCCACCAGCAGAGAGGGGGGAGCCAAAAACATTCAGTACTTC.